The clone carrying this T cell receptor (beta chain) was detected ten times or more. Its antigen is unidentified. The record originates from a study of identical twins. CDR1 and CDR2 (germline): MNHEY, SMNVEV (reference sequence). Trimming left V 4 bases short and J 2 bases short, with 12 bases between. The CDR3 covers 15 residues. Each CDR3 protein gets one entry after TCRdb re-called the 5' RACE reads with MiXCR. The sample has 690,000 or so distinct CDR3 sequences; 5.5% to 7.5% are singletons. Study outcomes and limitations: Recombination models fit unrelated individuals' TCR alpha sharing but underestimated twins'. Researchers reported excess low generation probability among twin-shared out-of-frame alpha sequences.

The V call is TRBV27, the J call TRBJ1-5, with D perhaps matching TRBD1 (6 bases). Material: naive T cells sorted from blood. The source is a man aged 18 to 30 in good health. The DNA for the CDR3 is TGTGCCAGCAGTTCAGGGACAATCGGCAATCAGCCCCAGCATTTT. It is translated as CASSSGTIGNQPQHF.